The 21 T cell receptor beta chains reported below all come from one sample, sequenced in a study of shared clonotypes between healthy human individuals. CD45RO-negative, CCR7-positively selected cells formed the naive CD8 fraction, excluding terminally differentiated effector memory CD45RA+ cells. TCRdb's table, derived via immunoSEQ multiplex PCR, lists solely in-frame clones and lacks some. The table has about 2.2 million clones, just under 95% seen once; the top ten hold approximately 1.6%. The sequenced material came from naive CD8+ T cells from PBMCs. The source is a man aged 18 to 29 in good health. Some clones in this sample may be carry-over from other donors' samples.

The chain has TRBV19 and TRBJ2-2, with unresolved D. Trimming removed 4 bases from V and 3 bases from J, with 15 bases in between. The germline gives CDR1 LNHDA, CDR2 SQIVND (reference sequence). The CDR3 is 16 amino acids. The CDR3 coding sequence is TGTGCCAGTAGTACATGGGTCAATTGGGACACCGGGGAGCTGTTTTTT. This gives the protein CASSTWVNWDTGELFF.

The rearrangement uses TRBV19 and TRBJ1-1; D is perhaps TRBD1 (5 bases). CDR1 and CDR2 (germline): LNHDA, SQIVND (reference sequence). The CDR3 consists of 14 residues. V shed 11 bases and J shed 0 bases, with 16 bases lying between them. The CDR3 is CASQDGGMNTEAFF. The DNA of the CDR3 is TGTGCCTCCCAAGATGGGGGTATGAACACTGAAGCTTTCTTT.

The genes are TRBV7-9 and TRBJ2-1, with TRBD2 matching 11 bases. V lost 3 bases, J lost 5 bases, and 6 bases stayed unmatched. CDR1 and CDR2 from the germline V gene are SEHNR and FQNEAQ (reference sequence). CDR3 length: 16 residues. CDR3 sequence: CASSFLGTSGHNEQFF. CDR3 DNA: TGTGCCAGCAGCTTCCTCGGGACTAGCGGTCACAATGAGCAGTTCTTC.

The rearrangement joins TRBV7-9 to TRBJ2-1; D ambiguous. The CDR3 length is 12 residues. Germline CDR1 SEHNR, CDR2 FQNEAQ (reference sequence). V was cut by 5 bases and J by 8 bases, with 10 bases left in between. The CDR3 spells CASSPPFDEQFF. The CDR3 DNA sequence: TGTGCCAGCAGCCCCCCGTTCGATGAGCAGTTCTTC.

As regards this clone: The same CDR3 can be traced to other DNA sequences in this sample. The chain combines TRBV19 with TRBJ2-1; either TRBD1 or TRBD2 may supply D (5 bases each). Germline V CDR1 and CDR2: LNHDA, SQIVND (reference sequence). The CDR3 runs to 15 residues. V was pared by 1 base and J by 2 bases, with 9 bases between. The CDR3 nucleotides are TGTGCCAGTAGTATAGGTCGGGACGCCTACAATGAGCAGTTCTTC. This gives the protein CASSIGRDAYNEQFF.

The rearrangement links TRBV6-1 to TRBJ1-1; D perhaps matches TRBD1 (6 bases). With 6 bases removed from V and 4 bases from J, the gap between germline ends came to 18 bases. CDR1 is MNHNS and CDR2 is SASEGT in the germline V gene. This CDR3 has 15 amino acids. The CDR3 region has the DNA TGTGCCAGCAGACCCAGACAGGTCGGTATCACTGAAGCTTTCTTT. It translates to CASRPRQVGITEAFF.

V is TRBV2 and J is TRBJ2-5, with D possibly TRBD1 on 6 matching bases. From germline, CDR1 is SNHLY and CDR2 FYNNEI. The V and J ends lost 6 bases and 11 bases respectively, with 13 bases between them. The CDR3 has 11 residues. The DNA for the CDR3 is TGTGCCAGCAGACCCGACAGGCCACAGTACTTC. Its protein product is CASRPDRPQYF.

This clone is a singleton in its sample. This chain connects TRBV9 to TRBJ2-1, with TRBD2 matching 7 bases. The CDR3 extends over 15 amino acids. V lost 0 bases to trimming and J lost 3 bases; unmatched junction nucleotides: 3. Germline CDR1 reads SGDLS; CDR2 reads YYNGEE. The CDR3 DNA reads TGTGCCAGCAGCGTAGGCGGGAGAAACTACAATGAGCAGTTCTTC. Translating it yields CASSVGGRNYNEQFF.

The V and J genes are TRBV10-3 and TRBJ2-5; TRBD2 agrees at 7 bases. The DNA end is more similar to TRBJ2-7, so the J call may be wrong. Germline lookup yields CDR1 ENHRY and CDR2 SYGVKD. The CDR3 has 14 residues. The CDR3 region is CAISDMREKYEQYF. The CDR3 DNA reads TGTGCCATCAGTGATATGCGGGAGAAATACGAGCAGTACTTC.

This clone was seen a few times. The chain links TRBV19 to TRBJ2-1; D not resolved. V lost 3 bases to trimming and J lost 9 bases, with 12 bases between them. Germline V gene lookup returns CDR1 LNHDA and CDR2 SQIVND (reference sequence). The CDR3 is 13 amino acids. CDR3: CASSIGPAGEQFF. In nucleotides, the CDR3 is TGTGCCAGTAGTATCGGGCCCGCAGGTGAGCAGTTCTTC.

CDR3 sequence reads: CASSESGPTNSYEQYF. CDR3 DNA sequence: TGTGCCAGCAGTGAATCGGGGCCTACCAACAGCTACGAGCAGTACTTC. The gene calls are TRBV6-1 and TRBJ2-7; D possibly uses TRBD1 or TRBD2 (5 bases each). The CDR3 loop spans 16 amino acids. The V gene lost 2 bases and the J gene lost 3 bases, with 17 bases spanning the gap. Germline V gene data show CDR1 as MNHNS and CDR2 as SASEGT.

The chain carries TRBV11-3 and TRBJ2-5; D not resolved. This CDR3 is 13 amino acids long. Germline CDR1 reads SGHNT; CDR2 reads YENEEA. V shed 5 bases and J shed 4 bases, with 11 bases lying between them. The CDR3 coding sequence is TGTGCCAGCAGCCCGAGTGTAGGAGAGACCCAGTACTTC. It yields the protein CASSPSVGETQYF.

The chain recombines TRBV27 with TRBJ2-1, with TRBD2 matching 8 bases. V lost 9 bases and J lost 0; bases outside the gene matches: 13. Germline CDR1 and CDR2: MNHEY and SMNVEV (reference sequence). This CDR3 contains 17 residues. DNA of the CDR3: TGTGCCAGTGGGGAGTCTAGCGGGCCCTCCTCCTACAATGAGCAGTTCTTC. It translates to CASGESSGPSSYNEQFF.

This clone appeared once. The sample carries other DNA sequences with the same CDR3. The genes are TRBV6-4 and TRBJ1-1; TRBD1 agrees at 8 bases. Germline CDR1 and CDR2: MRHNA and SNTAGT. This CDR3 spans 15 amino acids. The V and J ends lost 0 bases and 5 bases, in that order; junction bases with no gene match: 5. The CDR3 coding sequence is TGTGCCAGCAGTGACTCGGGGACAGGTGGGACTGAAGCTTTCTTT. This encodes CASSDSGTGGTEAFF.

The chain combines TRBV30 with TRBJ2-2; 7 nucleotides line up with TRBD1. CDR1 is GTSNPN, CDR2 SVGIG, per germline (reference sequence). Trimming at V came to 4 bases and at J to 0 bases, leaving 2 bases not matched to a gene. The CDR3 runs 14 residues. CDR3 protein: CAWTDRANTGELFF. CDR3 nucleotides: TGTGCCTGGACCGACAGGGCGAACACCGGGGAGCTGTTTTTT. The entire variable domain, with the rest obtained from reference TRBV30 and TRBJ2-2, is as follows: SQTIHQWPATLVQPVGSPLSLECTVEGTSNPNLYWYRQAAGRGLQLLFYSVGIGQISSEVPQNLSASRPQDRQFILSSKKLLLSDSGFYLCAWTDRANTGELFFGEGSRLTVL.

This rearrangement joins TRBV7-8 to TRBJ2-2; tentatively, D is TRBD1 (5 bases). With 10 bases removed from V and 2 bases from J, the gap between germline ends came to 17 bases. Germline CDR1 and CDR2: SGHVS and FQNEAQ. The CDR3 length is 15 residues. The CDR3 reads CATSGKISNTGELFF. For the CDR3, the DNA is TGTGCCACCTCAGGGAAAATCTCCAACACCGGGGAGCTGTTTTTT.

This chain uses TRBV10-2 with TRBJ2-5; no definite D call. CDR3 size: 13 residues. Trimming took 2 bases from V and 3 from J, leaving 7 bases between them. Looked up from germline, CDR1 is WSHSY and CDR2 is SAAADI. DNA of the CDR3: TGCGCCAGCAGTGAGAGGTTTGAAGAGACCCAGTACTTC. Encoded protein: CASSERFEETQYF.

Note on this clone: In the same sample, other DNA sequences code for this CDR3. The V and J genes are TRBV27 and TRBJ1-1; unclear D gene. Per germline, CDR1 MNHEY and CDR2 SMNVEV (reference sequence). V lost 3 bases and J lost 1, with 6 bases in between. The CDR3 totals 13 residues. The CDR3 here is CASSLGSNTEAFF. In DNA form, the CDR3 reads TGTGCCAGCAGTTTGGGGTCGAACACTGAAGCTTTCTTT.

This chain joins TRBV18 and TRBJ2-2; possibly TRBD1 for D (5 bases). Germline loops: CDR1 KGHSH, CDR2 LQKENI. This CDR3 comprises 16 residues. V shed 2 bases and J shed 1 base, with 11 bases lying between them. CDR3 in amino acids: CASSPKGTGNTGELFF. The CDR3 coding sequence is TGTGCCAGCTCACCAAAGGGAACAGGGAACACCGGGGAGCTGTTTTTT.

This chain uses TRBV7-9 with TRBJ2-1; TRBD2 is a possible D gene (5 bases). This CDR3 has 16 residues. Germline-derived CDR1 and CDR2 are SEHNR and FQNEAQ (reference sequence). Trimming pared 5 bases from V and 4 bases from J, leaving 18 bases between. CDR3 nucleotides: TGTGCCAGCAGCCGGGCGGTGGCTAGCAGTTACAATGAGCAGTTCTTC. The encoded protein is CASSRAVASSYNEQFF. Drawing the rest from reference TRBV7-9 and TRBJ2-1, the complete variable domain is DTGVSQNPRHKITKRGQNVTFRCDPISEHNRLYWYRQTLGQGPEFLTYFQNEAQLEKSRLLSDRFSAERPKGSFSTLEIQRTEQGDSAMYLCASSRAVASSYNEQFFGPGTRLTVL.

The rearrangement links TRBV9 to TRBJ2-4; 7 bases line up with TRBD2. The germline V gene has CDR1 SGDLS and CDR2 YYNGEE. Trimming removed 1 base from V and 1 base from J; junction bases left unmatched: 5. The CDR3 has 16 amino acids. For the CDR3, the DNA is TGTGCCAGCAGCGTAAAGAGGGAGGGGGCCAAAAACATTCAGTACTTC. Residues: CASSVKREGAKNIQYF.